The present entry profiles one T cell receptor (beta chain) with its context. What it recognizes is unknown. The data originate from a study of cytomegalovirus exposure and HLA in healthy donors. Germline CDR1 and CDR2: SGHAT and FQDESV (reference sequence). The CDR3 covers 14 residues. Between the trimmed V and J ends, which lost 5 bases and 3 bases, there was a span of 13 bases. General study points: Reportedly, diagnosis of cytomegalovirus status by the classifier showed high specificity and sensitivity. Among the most significant clusters, several appeared linked to common viral pathogens in a later analysis. Earlier findings revealed that most TCR beta V segments proved productive either about 87% or about 30% of the time. More clonal expansion characterized HLA-associated TCR beta chains than equally common others in a later analysis.

It was with 60 Vbeta and 13 Jbeta primers that the PCR ran. Sequenced by immunoSEQ multiplex PCR; TCRdb stores in-frame clones only, minus some. The profile shows 150,000 or so clones, about four fifths of them singletons. The chain couples TRBV11-1 to TRBJ1-1; the D is unclear. This sequence was found in a woman aged 18-30 years in good health and CMV-seropositive. Sequencing used PBMCs. This CDR3 is CASSLTAGDTEAFF. For the CDR3, the DNA is TGTGCCAGCAGCCTAACGGCCGGGGACACTGAAGCTTTCTTT.